The clone carrying this TCR beta chain was recorded once. Antigen specificity is unknown. These data originate in a study of cytomegalovirus exposure and HLA in healthy donors. General study points: The study found most TCR sequences rare, yet found some public TCRs in many donors.

Some clones are missing from TCRdb's copy, which holds only in-frame ones; the method was immunoSEQ multiplex PCR. Of tens of thousands of clones in the sample, approximately 94% were seen once. The CDR3 sequence is 16 residues long. Germline CDR1 reads SGHTA; CDR2 reads FQGTGA. V lost 5 bases, J lost 0 bases, and 13 bases lay in between. The chain couples TRBV7-3 to TRBJ2-2; TRBD1 might be the D (6 bases). This TCR derives from a woman between 18 and 29 years old in good health and CMV-seropositive. Sequences were obtained from PBMCs. CDR3 protein: CASSPVGHPNTGELFF. The CDR3 coding sequence is TGTGCCAGCAGCCCAGTGGGACACCCGAACACCGGGGAGCTGTTTTTT.